This TCR beta chain emerged from a study of shared clonotypes between healthy human individuals. On the study more broadly: Donors had three CD4 naive, three CD4 memory, two CD8 naive and one CD8 memory plate apiece. Regarding the study as a whole: In having few donors, the study represented limited genetic and exposure-history diversity. Sequencing depth was a factor that was expected to affect clonotype sharing among donors.

CD45RO-negative cells were positively selected for CCR7, leaving out terminally differentiated effector memory CD45RA+ cells. Germline V CDR1 and CDR2: MDHEN, SYDVKM. The CDR3 spans 14 residues. V was clipped by 3 bases and J by 5 bases, with 13 bases between them. Sorted subsets were amplified in replicate PCRs using 200 ng DNA, tens of thousands of T cell genomes. The protocol was immunoSEQ multiplex PCR, while the TCRdb copy is restricted to in-frame clones and leaves out a portion. The repertoire holds millions of clones, with about 95% as singletons. Details on this clone: Its antigen is as yet unknown.

V gene TRBV28 combines with J gene TRBJ1-1; D is unclear. Sequenced input: naive CD8+ T cells sorted from blood. This clonotype was obtained from a man aged 18 to 29 in good health. CDR3 protein: CASSFEGLGTEAFF. The CDR3 bases are TGTGCCAGCAGTTTTGAGGGTCTCGGGACTGAAGCTTTCTTT.